The 7 T cell receptor beta chains below were found in one sample sequenced in a study of control samples from healthy donors and cancer patients. The table came from immunoSEQ multiplex PCR; TCRdb's copy has only in-frame clones and leaves some out. This sample has about 94,000 clones, with about nine tenths found just once. The specimen sequenced was blood. All receptors come from a woman aged 18-29 years in good health.

V and J are TRBV6-5 and TRBJ1-2; no clear D. Trimming pared 8 bases from V and 0 bases from J, leaving 10 bases between. CDR1 is MNHEY and CDR2 is SVGAGI in the germline V gene. The CDR3 loop spans 13 amino acids. CDR3 DNA: TGTGCCAGCGGCCCAGAGTCTAACTATGGCTACACCTTC. Translated, it gives CASGPESNYGYTF.

The DNA for the CDR3 is TGTGCCAGCAGCCCCCCCAGCGGGGGGCCAGGGGAGACCCAGTACTTC. The encoded protein is CASSPPSGGPGETQYF. The chain uses TRBV5-8 and TRBJ2-5; 9 bases fit TRBD2. The germline V gene has CDR1 SGHTS and CDR2 YDEGEE. V was pared by 4 bases and J by 5 bases, with 12 bases of the junction left unmatched. The CDR3 sequence is 16 residues long. Supplemented by reference TRBV5-8 and TRBJ2-5, the full variable domain reads EAGVTQSPTHLIKTRGQQATLRCSPISGHTSVYWYQQALGLGLQFLLWYDEGEERNRGNFPPRFSGRQFPNYSSELNVNALELEDSALYLCASSPPSGGPGETQYFGPGTRLLVL.

The chain joins TRBV9 to TRBJ1-2; 7 bases match TRBD1. Germline-derived CDR1 and CDR2 are SGDLS and YYNGEE. V shed 0 bases and J 4 bases; nucleotides not matched to a gene: 3. The CDR3 runs to 14 residues. The DNA of the CDR3 is TGTGCCAGCAGCGTAGAGGACAGGCCCTATGGCTACACCTTC. This encodes CASSVEDRPYGYTF. The full variable domain, in which reference TRBV9 and TRBJ1-2 provide the parts outside the CDR3, is DSGVTQTPKHLITATGQRVTLRCSPRSGDLSVYWYQQSLDQGLQFLIQYYNGEERAKGNILERFSAQQFPDLHSELNLSSLELGDSALYFCASSVEDRPYGYTFGSGTRLTVV.

The chain carries TRBV6-1 and TRBJ1-2; no reliable D call. Germline V gene data show CDR1 as MNHNS and CDR2 as SASEGT. The CDR3 runs 13 residues. The V and J ends lost 2 bases and 3 bases respectively, with 7 bases between them. The CDR3 is CASSESYDYGYTF. The CDR3 DNA sequence: TGTGCCAGCAGTGAAAGCTATGACTATGGCTACACCTTC.

The chain combines TRBV29-1 with TRBJ2-3; 7 bases align to TRBD1. The length of the CDR3 is 14 residues. Germline V gives CDR1 SQVTM, CDR2 ANQGSEA. The ends lost 6 bases at V and 2 bases at J; junction bases unmatched: 8. CDR3 nucleotides: TGCAGCGTCACCAAAGGGGGCCTCACAGATACGCAGTATTTT. It translates to CSVTKGGLTDTQYF.

The rearrangement joins TRBV6-5 to TRBJ1-1, with D maybe TRBD1 (5 bases). CDR3 size: 14 residues. Germline CDR1 reads MNHEY; CDR2 reads SVGAGI. V was trimmed by 6 bases and J by 5 bases, leaving 16 bases between them. The CDR3 is CASRRAGDRTEAFF. DNA for the CDR3: TGTGCCAGCAGGCGGGCGGGGGACCGGACTGAAGCTTTCTTT.

The chain has TRBV6-6 and TRBJ1-5, with 7 bases fitting TRBD1. This CDR3 is 14 amino acids long. J lost 2 bases, V lost 6 bases, and 4 bases had no gene match. Germline loops: CDR1 MNHNY, CDR2 SVGAGI (reference sequence). Written as DNA, the CDR3 is TGTGCCAGCAGGGAAACAGGGGGCAATCAGCCCCAGCATTTT. Translating gives CASRETGGNQPQHF.